This passage covers 15 T cell receptor beta chains from one sample sequenced in a study of cytomegalovirus exposure and HLA in healthy donors. Vbeta (60) and Jbeta (13) primers were used in the PCR. The repertoire was sequenced with immunoSEQ multiplex PCR; TCRdb's copy has only in-frame clones and lacks some. The sample shows 45,000 to 50,000 clones, and about a sixth sits with its ten largest clones. The sequenced material came from PBMCs. The receptors derive from a male donor in good health and CMV-seronegative.

V usage is TRBV18 and J usage is TRBJ1-5, with 9 positions matching TRBD1. Germline V gene lookup returns CDR1 KGHSH and CDR2 LQKENI. Trimming cost V 2 bases and J 4 bases; bases outside gene matches: 6. The CDR3 is 16 residues long. DNA for the CDR3: TGTGCCAGCTCACCAATGGACAGGGGTATGAATCAGCCCCAGCATTTT. Translation gives CASSPMDRGMNQPQHF.

The CDR3 DNA follows: TGTGCCACCGGGACAGAAGGCCATGAAAAACTGTTTTTT. As protein: CATGTEGHEKLFF. The chain combines TRBV10-3 with TRBJ1-4; 7 nucleotides agree with TRBD1. Germline V gene data show CDR1 as ENHRY and CDR2 as SYGVKD. CDR3 size: 13 residues. The V gene end was trimmed by 10 bases and the J gene end by 6 bases; junction bases not matched to a gene: 8.

The chain carries TRBV1 and TRBJ2-1; the D segment call TRBD2 is taken from the table without a DNA check. TRBV1 is labeled a pseudogene. The CDR3 has 17 amino acids. The CDR3 nucleotides are TGCACCAGCAGCCAACTGGCGACTAGCCAGGGTTGCAATGAGCAGTTCTTC. As protein: CTSSQLATSQGCNEQFF.

The chain couples TRBV28 to TRBJ1-1; D uncertain. The CDR3 covers 10 residues. The germline gives CDR1 MDHEN, CDR2 SYDVKM. The CDR3 reads CPPWHTEAFF. The CDR3 coding sequence is TGTCCGCCGTGGCACACTGAAGCTTTCTTT.

V and J are TRBV27 and TRBJ1-1; D is unresolved. Germline CDR1 reads MNHEY; CDR2 reads SMNVEV (reference sequence). The CDR3 sequence is 15 residues long. Trimming shortened V by 5 bases and J by 0 bases, and 13 bases separated the two germline ends. The DNA for the CDR3 is TGTGCCAGCAGTCTAAATCCCGTCTTGAACACTGAAGCTTTCTTT. Amino acid sequence: CASSLNPVLNTEAFF.

The chain recombines TRBV4-1 with TRBJ2-5; D perhaps matches TRBD2 (7 bases). V was cut by 1 base and J by 3 bases, with 12 bases left in between. The CDR3 runs to 15 residues. The germline V gene has CDR1 MGHRA and CDR2 YSYEKL. CDR3 coding DNA: TGCGCCAGCAGCCAAGTGGGGGGGGCCGAAGAGACCCAGTACTTC. As protein: CASSQVGGAEETQYF.

The rearrangement links TRBV5-1 to TRBJ1-6; 7 bases fit TRBD1. This CDR3 comprises 14 residues. The germline CDR1 and CDR2 sequences are SGHRS and YFSETQ. V was pared by 5 bases and J by 9 bases, with 8 bases of the junction left unmatched. CDR3: CASSPGQSGSPLHF. The CDR3 bases are TGCGCCAGCAGTCCGGGACAGTCGGGTTCACCCCTCCACTTT.

This rearrangement joins TRBV27 to TRBJ2-7, with 11 bases fitting TRBD2. The CDR3 has 15 amino acids. Trimming at V came to 6 bases and at J to 3 bases, leaving 7 bases not matched to a gene. Germline V gene sequence: CDR1 MNHEY, CDR2 SMNVEV (reference sequence). This CDR3 reads CASRTGTSGFYEQYF. The CDR3 DNA reads TGTGCCAGCAGGACCGGGACTAGCGGTTTCTACGAGCAGTACTTC.

V and J are TRBV5-1 and TRBJ2-5; 7 bases map to TRBD2. CDR1 and CDR2 from the germline V gene are SGHRS and YFSETQ. The CDR3 covers 14 residues. The V gene end was trimmed by 4 bases and the J gene end by 6 bases; junction bases not matched to a gene: 9. The CDR3 region is CASSAGGGGKTQYF. CDR3 DNA sequence: TGCGCCAGCAGCGCTGGGGGGGGTGGGAAGACCCAGTACTTC.

This chain joins TRBV6-1 and TRBJ1-2; D ambiguous. The CDR3 is 12 amino acids. V lost 3 bases, J lost 2 bases, and 4 bases lay in between. The germline V gene encodes CDR1 MNHNS and CDR2 SASEGT. The CDR3 DNA is TGTGCCAGCAGTGACAGAAACTATGGCTACACCTTC. As protein: CASSDRNYGYTF.

V usage is TRBV4-1 and J usage is TRBJ1-6, with D perhaps matching TRBD1 (6 bases). This CDR3 is 19 amino acids long. V dropped 0 bases and J dropped 2 bases, with 17 bases sitting between them. Per germline, CDR1 MGHRA and CDR2 YSYEKL. The CDR3 region has the DNA TGCGCCAGCAGCCAAGATCCCACCCCTGAGGGGGCCTATAATTCACCCCTCCACTTT. It codes for CASSQDPTPEGAYNSPLHF.

The chain is built from TRBV4-2 and TRBJ2-1, with D possibly TRBD2 on 6 matching bases. Germline V gene sequence: CDR1 LGHNA, CDR2 YNFKEQ. The V end was cut by 0 bases, the J end by 8 bases, with 11 bases between. This CDR3 is built from 14 residues. The chain's CDR3 is CASSQDPTSDEQFF. The CDR3 DNA sequence: TGTGCCAGCAGCCAAGACCCGACTAGTGATGAGCAGTTCTTC.

The chain has TRBV30 and TRBJ2-7; D is perhaps TRBD2 (6 bases). V shed 0 bases and J shed 4 bases, with 10 bases lying between them. The CDR3 loop spans 13 amino acids. Germline CDR1 GTSNPN, CDR2 SVGIG (reference sequence). The CDR3 DNA reads as TGTGCCTGGAGTGTAGGCGGGGCGTACGAGCAGTACTTC. Protein: CAWSVGGAYEQYF.

The chain uses TRBV9 and TRBJ1-2, with TRBD1 identical over 11 bases. In germline, CDR1 is SGDLS, CDR2 YYNGEE. The V segment lost 3 bases and the J segment 4 bases; nucleotides outside the gene matches: 5. The CDR3 is 15 residues long. The CDR3 DNA follows: TGTGCCAGCAGCGCCGGGACAGGGGGTTTCTATGGCTACACCTTC. Protein: CASSAGTGGFYGYTF. The variable domain in full, completed from reference TRBV9 and TRBJ1-2, reads DSGVTQTPKHLITATGQRVTLRCSPRSGDLSVYWYQQSLDQGLQFLIQYYNGEERAKGNILERFSAQQFPDLHSELNLSSLELGDSALYFCASSAGTGGFYGYTFGSGTRLTVV.

CDR3 nucleotide sequence: TGTGCCAGCAGCGGACCGGGACAGGCGGGCTATGGCTACACCTTC. Residues: CASSGPGQAGYGYTF. This chain connects TRBV11-2 to TRBJ1-2; 8 bases are shared with TRBD1. CDR3 length: 15 residues. Germline CDR1 reads SGHAT; CDR2 reads FQNNGV. V dropped 5 bases and J dropped 4; count of bases not matched to a gene: 9. Full variable domain (outside the CDR3, taken from reference TRBV11-2 and TRBJ1-2): EAGVAQSPRYKIIEKRQSVAFWCNPISGHATLYWYQQILGQGPKLLIQFQNNGVVDDSQLPKDRFSAERLKGVDSTLKIQPAKLEDSAVYLCASSGPGQAGYGYTFGSGTRLTVV.